This record covers a single T cell receptor beta chain. The CDR3 is made up of 14 amino acids. Trimming pared 5 bases from V and 4 bases from J, leaving 12 bases between. This entry belongs to a study of T-cell memory formation after mild COVID-19. TCRdb passed the 5' RACE reads through MiXCR, listing each CDR3 protein once. Seen here are fewer than 450,000 distinct CDR3 sequences, 20% to 25% observed once, and the top ten hold 7% to 9.5%. Sequencing used PBMCs or a T cell subset sorted from them (not recorded which). This TCR came from an adult woman who had mild COVID-19 (a few samples of this study predate the infection). Cell type and time point are not known. The rearrangement uses TRBV12-3 or TRBV12-4 and TRBJ2-1, with D perhaps matching TRBD1 (6 bases). The DNA of the CDR3 is TGTGCCAGCAGTCCACAGACAGGTTACAATGAGCAGTTCTTC. Residues: CASSPQTGYNEQFF.